The T cell receptor (beta chain) described here comes from a study of PD-1 blockade in mismatch repair-deficient tumors. Sequencing was performed with immunoSEQ multiplex PCR; in TCRdb, only in-frame clones are kept and a portion is missing. The table includes roughly 120,000 clones, about 88% detected once. V was clipped by 4 bases and J by 2 bases; unmatched bases: 4. The CDR3 has 15 amino acids. The germline CDR1 and CDR2 sequences are LGHNA and YSLEER. The receptor was derived from an adult with mismatch repair-deficient cancer. Specimen: peripheral blood, collected approximately 72 weeks after starting pembrolizumab. This chain links TRBV4-3 with TRBJ2-7; 11 nucleotides line up with TRBD1. The CDR3 spells CASSLGTGGTYEQYF. CDR3 sequence (DNA): TGCGCCAGCAGCCTAGGGACAGGGGGTACCTACGAGCAGTACTTC.